The next 26 T cell receptor beta chains were all read from a single sample in a study of tissue T cells after allogeneic stem cell transplantation. Here immunoSEQ multiplex PCR was the method, and the copy in TCRdb shows in-frame clones only, minus some. The sample contains some 5,000 clones, nearly 40% of which appear only once. Time point specified: mouse harvest day 14 after allogeneic transplant. Tail vein injection delivered 10^7 T-cell-depleted bone marrow cells and 10^6 splenic CD5+ T cells. Sequenced input: gut tissue. The receptors originated from a female BALB/c mouse given C57BL/6 T cells with graft-versus-host disease after an allogeneic hematopoietic cell transplant.

With respect to this clone: Germline and genes here are mouse. The observed sequence ends 1 residue before the CDR3 terminus, with the missing tail filled in from the germline J gene. The chain recombines TRBV12-1 with TRBJ2-7, with 7 bases lining up with TRBD2. J gave up 7 bases and V 0 bases, and 5 bases lay outside the gene matches. Germline V gene sequence: CDR1 SGHSN, CDR2 HYEKVE. The CDR3 is 13 residues long. Incomplete CDR3 DNA: TGTGCCAGCTCTCTCGCTGGGGGAGGGGAACAGTAC. This gives the protein CASSLAGGGEQY. The whole CDR3 region reads CASSLAGGGEQYF.

A remark on this clone: The gene names given are mouse names. The read stops 1 residue short of the end of the CDR3; the missing end is completed from the germline J gene. This sequence joins TRBV14 and TRBJ2-5, with 8 bases lining up with TRBD2. With 2 bases clipped from V and 4 bases from J, the junction kept 6 bases outside the gene matches. Germline values: CDR1 SGHDT, CDR2 FRDEAV. This CDR3 has 15 amino acids. Incomplete CDR3 DNA: TGTGCCAGCAGTTTGGGGGGCTGGGGGGAAGACACCCAGTAC. This sequence encodes CASSLGGWGEDTQY. The whole CDR3 region reads CASSLGGWGEDTQYF.

As regards this clone: All gene names here are mouse names. The CDR3 end lies 1 residue beyond the end of the read and is filled in from the germline J gene. The genes are TRBV16 and TRBJ2-4; TRBD1 agrees at 9 bases. The CDR3 is 13 amino acids. Per germline, CDR1 SGHSA and CDR2 FRNQAP. V was clipped by 4 bases and J by 7 bases; unmatched bases: 3. The DNA read from the CDR3 is TGTGCAAGCAGCTCGACAGGGGGTGACACCTTGTAC. Protein product: CASSSTGGDTLY. The whole CDR3 region reads CASSSTGGDTLYF. The full variable domain, rest sourced from reference TRBV16 and TRBJ2-4, is NAGVIQTPRHKVTGKGQEATLWCEPISGHSAVFWYRQTIVQGLEFLTYFRNQAPIDDSGMPKERFSAQMPNQSHSTLKIQSTQPQDSAVYLCASSSTGGDTLYFGAGTRLSVL.

Of note for this clone: The genes are named according to mouse. The read gets to within 1 residue of the CDR3 end, and the germline J gene fills in the rest. The V and J genes are TRBV26 and TRBJ1-4, with D possibly being TRBD1 (6 bases). The germline gives CDR1 KGHPV, CDR2 FQNQEV (reference sequence). The CDR3 is 13 amino acids. The V gene lost 4 bases and the J gene lost 4 bases, with 7 bases spanning the gap. CDR3 sequence: CASSRDNNERLFF. Partial CDR3 DNA: TGTGCCAGCAGTCGGGACAACAACGAAAGATTATTT.

A note on this clone: The gene symbols are mouse symbols. The sequence runs out 1 residue before the end of the CDR3; the remainder is reconstructed from the germline J gene. The chain employs TRBV23 and TRBJ2-7. Per the germline V gene, CDR1 is KGHTA and CDR2 is FQNQQP. The CDR3 is made up of 13 amino acids. The CDR3 DNA, read in part, is TGCTCCAGCAGTCAATCGCCGGGTTTTGAACAGTAC. Protein: CSSSQSPGFEQY. From start to end, the CDR3 is CSSSQSPGFEQYF. Looking up the rest from reference TRBV23 and TRBJ2-7 gives the full variable domain: DAAVTQKPRYLIKMKGQEAEMKCIPEKGHTAVFWYQQKQSKELKFLIYFQNQQPLDQIDMVKERFSAVCPSSSLCSLGIRTCEAEDSALYLCSSSQSPGFEQYFGPGTRLTVL.

This clone is judged medium-sized. Gene names follow the mouse nomenclature. Sequencing ends 1 residue short of the CDR3 end; the germline J gene provides the rest. The chain combines TRBV26 with TRBJ1-3; no definite D call. The V end lost 4 bases, the J end lost 0 bases, and 4 bases lay between the germline ends. Germline V lookup: CDR1 KGHPV, CDR2 FQNQEV (reference sequence). The CDR3 loop spans 13 amino acids. This CDR3 reads CASSQNSGNTLYF. The DNA read from the CDR3 is TGTGCCAGCAGTCAAAATTCTGGAAATACGCTCTAT. Variable domain in full (rest from reference TRBV26 and TRBJ1-3): NSKVIQTPRYLVKGQGQKAKMRCIPEKGHPVVFWYQQNKNNEFKFLINFQNQEVLQQIDMTEKRFSAECPSNSPCSLEIQSSEAGDSALYLCASSQNSGNTLYFGEGSRLIVV.

Points on this clone: Gene names are the mouse ones. The read ends 1 residue shy of where the CDR3 ends; the end is completed using the germline J gene. V and J are TRBV13-1 and TRBJ2-4, with 9 bases aligning to TRBD2. The CDR3 consists of 15 residues. The germline gives CDR1 NSHNY, CDR2 SYGAGN. V was pared by 0 bases and J by 2 bases, with 1 base of the junction left unmatched. The CDR3 sequence is CASSDAGGVQNTLYF. Incomplete CDR3 DNA: TGTGCCAGCAGTGATGCTGGGGGGGTTCAAAACACCTTGTAC.

As to this clone: These gene names are mouse names. The read halts 1 residue ahead of the CDR3 end, with the missing end drawn from the germline J gene. The rearrangement links TRBV12-2 to TRBJ2-1; 10 bases align to TRBD2. V lost 0 bases, J lost 7 bases, and 5 bases stayed unmatched. Germline V gives CDR1 SGHLS, CDR2 HYDKME. There are 15 residues in the CDR3. The covered CDR3 bases are TGTGCCAGCTCTCTCGGCTGGGGGGGCCGGGCTGAGCAGTTC. Amino acids: CASSLGWGGRAEQF. The CDR3 as a whole reads CASSLGWGGRAEQFF.

Comments on this clone: The gene names here belong to mouse. The missing CDR3 end, 1 residue past where the read stops, is filled in from the germline J gene. The chain couples TRBV12-1 to TRBJ2-7; 9 bases map to TRBD1. Per germline, CDR1 SGHSN and CDR2 HYEKVE. CDR3 length: 13 residues. The ends lost 2 bases at V and 7 bases at J; junction bases unmatched: 5. This CDR3 is CASSPNRGREQYF. The DNA read from the CDR3 is TGTGCCAGCTCTCCAAACAGGGGGCGAGAACAGTAC.

This clone counts as medium-sized (0.01 to 0.1%). Gene and germline names: mouse. The read is 1 residue too short to cover the CDR3 end, so that end is filled in from the germline J gene. This sequence joins TRBV13-1 and TRBJ1-1; 7 bases are shared with TRBD1. With V trimmed by 4 bases and J by 7 bases, 4 bases remained unmatched. CDR3 length equals 12 residues. Per germline, CDR1 NSHNY and CDR2 SYGAGN. The CDR3 reads CASSTGAEEVFF. The covered CDR3 bases are TGTGCCAGCAGTACAGGGGCCGAAGAAGTCTTC.

This clone was counted only a few times. Genes and germline are mouse. The read ends 1 residue shy of where the CDR3 ends; the end is completed using the germline J gene. The chain recombines TRBV26 with TRBJ2-5; the match to TRBD1 covers 7 bases. Trimming cost V 5 bases and J 6 bases; bases outside gene matches: 2. Germline V gene lookup returns CDR1 KGHPV and CDR2 FQNQEV (reference sequence). This CDR3 spans 12 amino acids. CDR3 bases read: TGTGCCAGCAGTGACAGGGCGGACACCCAGTAC. It codes for CASSDRADTQY. Given in full, the CDR3 is CASSDRADTQYF.

This clone rates as medium-sized. Any gene name here is a mouse gene name. CDR3 sequence reads: CGARLQGSTGQLYF. Incomplete CDR3 DNA: TGTGGTGCTAGGTTACAGGGCTCCACCGGGCAGCTCTAC. The chain joins TRBV20 to TRBJ2-2, with D perhaps TRBD1 (6 bases). The read finishes 1 residue shy of the CDR3 end, and the germline J gene is used to complete it. The V end lost 2 bases, the J end lost 4 bases, and 11 bases lay between the germline ends. The V gene's germline CDR1 is GFQATS and CDR2 STVNSAI. This CDR3 has 14 residues.

With regard to this clone: The genes are named according to mouse. The read terminates 1 residue ahead of where the CDR3 ends, so the germline J gene completes it. The sample holds other DNA sequences that translate to the same CDR3. V is TRBV13-2 and J is TRBJ2-1, with 13 bases aligning to TRBD2. V gave up 3 bases and J gave up 9 bases; unmatched junction bases: 3. The germline gives CDR1 NNHNN, CDR2 SYGAGS (reference sequence). CDR3 length equals 14 residues. CDR3 amino acids: CASGGGLGGDEQFF. The DNA read from the CDR3 is TGTGCCAGCGGTGGGGGACTGGGGGGGGATGAGCAGTTC.

This clone appeared once. The genes are named according to mouse. Sequencing ends 1 residue short of the CDR3 end; the germline J gene provides the rest. The genes are TRBV13-2 and TRBJ1-3, with 7 nucleotides matching TRBD1. Germline V gene lookup returns CDR1 NNHNN and CDR2 SYGAGS (reference sequence). Trimming at V came to 2 bases and at J to 2 bases, leaving 4 bases not matched to a gene. There are 15 residues in the CDR3. The CDR3 DNA, read in part, is TGTGCCAGCGGTGACCCCGACAGGGCTGGAAATACGCTCTAT. This sequence encodes CASGDPDRAGNTLY. The full CDR3 reads CASGDPDRAGNTLYF.

This clone ranks as medium-sized. Gene names are mouse gene names. The read is 1 residue too short to cover the CDR3 end, so that end is filled in from the germline J gene. The chain carries TRBV26 and TRBJ1-1; weak D call: TRBD1 (5 bases). Trimming cost V 2 bases and J 3 bases, with 10 bases left between them. The length of the CDR3 is 14 residues. CDR1 KGHPV and CDR2 FQNQEV come from the germline V gene (reference sequence). This CDR3 is CASSLGGLYTEVFF. The part of the CDR3 DNA that was read is TGTGCCAGCAGTCTGGGGGGGTTGTACACAGAAGTCTTC. Variable domain in full (rest from reference TRBV26 and TRBJ1-1): NSKVIQTPRYLVKGQGQKAKMRCIPEKGHPVVFWYQQNKNNEFKFLINFQNQEVLQQIDMTEKRFSAECPSNSPCSLEIQSSEAGDSALYLCASSLGGLYTEVFFGKGTRLTVV.

As to this clone: Gene names are the mouse ones. The observed sequence ends 1 residue before the CDR3 terminus, with the missing tail filled in from the germline J gene. The chain has TRBV24 and TRBJ2-7; weak D call: TRBD1 (5 bases). V dropped 5 bases and J dropped 0 bases, with 8 bases sitting between them. This CDR3 contains 13 residues. Germline V lookup: CDR1 KGHTA, CDR2 FRNEEI. The CDR3 bases that were read are TGTGCCAGCAGTACGGACACCTCCTATGAACAGTAC. This gives the protein CASSTDTSYEQY. In full, the CDR3 is CASSTDTSYEQYF.

Notes on this clone: The gene symbols are mouse symbols. The DNA ends 1 residue before the CDR3 does, and the rest of the CDR3 is filled in from the germline J gene. The V gene is TRBV26, the J gene TRBJ2-2, with TRBD2 matching over 9 bases. Germline V gives CDR1 KGHPV, CDR2 FQNQEV (reference sequence). The V segment lost 0 bases and the J segment 4 bases; nucleotides outside the gene matches: 3. CDR3 length: 16 residues. The CDR3: CASSLSGGAATGQLYF. CDR3 DNA (partial): TGTGCCAGCAGTCTGTCTGGGGGGGCGGCCACCGGGCAGCTCTAC.

This clone showed up just a few times. The gene symbols are mouse symbols. Coverage ceases 1 residue before the CDR3 finishes, and the germline J gene fills in the end. The rearrangement links TRBV26 to TRBJ1-1; 9 bases map to TRBD1. The germline V gene encodes CDR1 KGHPV and CDR2 FQNQEV (reference sequence). The CDR3 is 13 amino acids. V was clipped by 6 bases and J by 5 bases; unmatched bases: 4. Partial CDR3 DNA: TGTGCCAGCAGCCTGGACAGGGGTACAGAAGTCTTC. Residues: CASSLDRGTEVF. The whole CDR3 is CASSLDRGTEVFF.

This clone showed up just a few times. Gene and germline names: mouse. CDR3 region: CASSAGTYSGNTLYF. The sequenced CDR3 bases are TGTGCCAGCAGTGCCGGGACATATTCTGGAAATACGCTCTAT. The chain couples TRBV26 to TRBJ1-3; possibly TRBD1 for D (6 bases). The read terminates 1 residue before the CDR3 end, so the remaining end is supplied by the germline J gene. The CDR3 sequence is 15 residues long. The V end was cut by 5 bases, the J end by 0 bases, with 11 bases between. Germline V lookup: CDR1 KGHPV, CDR2 FQNQEV (reference sequence).

A remark on this clone: The gene symbols are mouse symbols. The read ends 1 residue shy of where the CDR3 ends; the end is completed using the germline J gene. This chain joins TRBV31 and TRBJ1-1; TRBD1 might be the D (6 bases). This CDR3 is built from 14 residues. The V gene's germline CDR1 is GKSSPN and CDR2 SITVG. V was trimmed by 0 bases and J by 1 base, leaving 9 bases between them. CDR3 DNA (partial): TGTGCCTGGAGTCTAGGGGGGAGGAACACAGAAGTCTTC. This translates into CAWSLGGRNTEVF. The whole CDR3 region reads CAWSLGGRNTEVFF.

As for this clone: Germline and genes: mouse. Coverage ceases 1 residue before the CDR3 finishes, and the germline J gene fills in the end. This chain links TRBV1 with TRBJ1-1; possibly TRBD1 for D (6 bases). The length of the CDR3 is 11 residues. V dropped 4 bases and J dropped 7 bases, with 7 bases sitting between them. Germline V gives CDR1 NSQYPW, CDR2 LRSPGD (reference sequence). CDR3 protein: CTCSGDKEVFF. The CDR3 DNA, read in part, is TGCACCTGCAGTGGGGACAAAGAAGTCTTC.

By its share, this clone is medium-sized. Mouse germline and gene names are used. The read ends 1 residue early relative to the CDR3; the germline J gene fills the gap. The J gene is TRBJ2-1, the V gene TRBV19; possibly TRBD2 for D (7 bases). This CDR3 contains 15 residues. In germline, CDR1 is FNHDT, CDR2 SITEND (reference sequence). Deletions cut 1 base from V and 7 bases from J, with 15 bases between. The CDR3 DNA, read in part, is TGTGCCAGCAGTATAAGGGCCGGGGGGCGAGCTGAGCAGTTC. Its translation is CASSIRAGGRAEQF. The complete CDR3 protein is CASSIRAGGRAEQFF.

With respect to this clone: Mouse names are used for the genes. The read falls 1 residue short of the CDR3 end, and the missing part is taken from the germline J gene. V usage is TRBV15 and J usage is TRBJ2-2; 9 bases map to TRBD1. V was clipped by 6 bases and J by 2 bases; unmatched bases: 4. Germline assignment: CDR1 SGHND and CDR2 FRSKSL. The CDR3 length is 15 residues. The CDR3 reads CASRIQGANTGQLYF. CDR3 DNA (partial): TGTGCCAGCAGGATACAGGGGGCGAACACCGGGCAGCTCTAC.

With regard to this clone: Gene names refer to mouse genes. The CDR3 extends 1 residue past the end of the read, so its final part is completed from the germline J gene. The rearrangement joins TRBV26 to TRBJ2-2; unclear D gene. The germline gives CDR1 KGHPV, CDR2 FQNQEV (reference sequence). V was clipped by 2 bases and J by 3 bases, with 1 base between them. This CDR3 spans 12 amino acids. The CDR3 spells CASSLDTGQLYF. The DNA read from the CDR3 is TGTGCCAGCAGTCTGGACACCGGGCAGCTCTAC.

This clone was recorded a few times. Mouse germline and gene names are used. The read ends 1 residue before the CDR3 terminus; that terminus is restored from the germline J gene. The genes are TRBV15 and TRBJ2-5; D may be TRBD2 (6 bases). CDR3 length equals 15 residues. V was clipped by 1 base and J by 3 bases, with 11 bases between them. CDR1 and CDR2 (germline): SGHND, FRSKSL. This CDR3 reads CASSLEGWGQDTQYF. CDR3 DNA (partial): TGTGCCAGCAGTTTAGAAGGGTGGGGGCAAGACACCCAGTAC.

Of note for this clone: Gene names are mouse gene names. Incomplete CDR3 DNA: TGTGCAAGCAGGGACAGGGGGCTCACAGAAGTCTTC. Translation: CASRDRGLTEVF. The entire CDR3 sequence reads CASRDRGLTEVFF. V and J are TRBV16 and TRBJ1-1; 11 bases are shared with TRBD1. Coverage ceases 1 residue before the CDR3 finishes, and the germline J gene fills in the end. Germline values: CDR1 SGHSA, CDR2 FRNQAP. The CDR3 spans 13 residues. The ends lost 6 bases at V and 4 bases at J; junction bases unmatched: 1.